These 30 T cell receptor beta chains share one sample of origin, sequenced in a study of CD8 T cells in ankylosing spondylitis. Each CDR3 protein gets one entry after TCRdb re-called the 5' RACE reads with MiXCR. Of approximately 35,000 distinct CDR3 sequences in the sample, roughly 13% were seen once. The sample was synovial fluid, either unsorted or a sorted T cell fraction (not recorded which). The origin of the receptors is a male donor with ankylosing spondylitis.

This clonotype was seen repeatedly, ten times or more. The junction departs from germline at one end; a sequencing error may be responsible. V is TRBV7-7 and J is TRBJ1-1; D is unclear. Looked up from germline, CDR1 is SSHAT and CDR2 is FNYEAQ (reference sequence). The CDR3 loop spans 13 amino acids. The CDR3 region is CASSLVVSAEAFF. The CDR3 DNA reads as TGTGCTAGCAGCTTAGTGGTATCGGCTGAAGCTTTCTTT.

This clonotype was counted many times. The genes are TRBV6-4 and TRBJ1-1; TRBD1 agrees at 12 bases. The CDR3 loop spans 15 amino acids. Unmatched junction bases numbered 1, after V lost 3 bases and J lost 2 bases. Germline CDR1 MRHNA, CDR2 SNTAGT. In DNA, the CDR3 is TGTGCCAGCAGTGAGGGGACAGGGGGCAACACTGAAGCTTTCTTT. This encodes CASSEGTGGNTEAFF.

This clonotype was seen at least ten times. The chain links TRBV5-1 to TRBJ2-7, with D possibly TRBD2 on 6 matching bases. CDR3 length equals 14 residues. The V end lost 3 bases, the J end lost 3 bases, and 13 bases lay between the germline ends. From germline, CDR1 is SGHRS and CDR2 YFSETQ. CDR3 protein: CASSWTIGGYEQYF. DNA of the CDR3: TGCGCCAGCAGCTGGACGATCGGGGGCTACGAGCAGTACTTC.

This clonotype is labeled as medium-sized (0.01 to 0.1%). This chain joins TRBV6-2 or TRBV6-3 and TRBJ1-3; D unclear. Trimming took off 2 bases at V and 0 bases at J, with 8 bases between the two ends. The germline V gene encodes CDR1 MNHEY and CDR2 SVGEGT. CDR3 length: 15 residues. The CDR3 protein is CASSYGAGSGNTIYF. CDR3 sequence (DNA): TGTGCCAGCAGTTACGGCGCGGGCTCTGGAAACACCATATATTTT.

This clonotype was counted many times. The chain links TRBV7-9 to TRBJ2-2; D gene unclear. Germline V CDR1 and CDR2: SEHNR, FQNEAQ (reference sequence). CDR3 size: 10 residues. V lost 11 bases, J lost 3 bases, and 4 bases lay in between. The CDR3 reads CAQDTGELFF. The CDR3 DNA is TGTGCCCAGGACACCGGGGAGCTGTTTTTT. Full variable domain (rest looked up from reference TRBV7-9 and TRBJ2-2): DTGVSQNPRHKITKRGQNVTFRCDPISEHNRLYWYRQTLGQGPEFLTYFQNEAQLEKSRLLSDRFSAERPKGSFSTLEIQRTEQGDSAMYLCAQDTGELFFGEGSRLTVL.

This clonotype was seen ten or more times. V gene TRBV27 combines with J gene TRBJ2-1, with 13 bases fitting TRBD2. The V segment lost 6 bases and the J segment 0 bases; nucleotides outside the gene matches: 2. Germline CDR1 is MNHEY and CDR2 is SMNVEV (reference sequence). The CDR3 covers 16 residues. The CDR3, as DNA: TGTGCCAGCAGGGGACTAGCGGGGAGCTCCTACAATGAGCAGTTCTTC. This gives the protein CASRGLAGSSYNEQFF.

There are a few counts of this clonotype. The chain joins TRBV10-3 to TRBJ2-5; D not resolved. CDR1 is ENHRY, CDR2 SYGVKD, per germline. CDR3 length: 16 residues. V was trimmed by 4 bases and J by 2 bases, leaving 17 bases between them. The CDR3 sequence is CAISAEWTVRQETQYF. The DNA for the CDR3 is TGTGCCATCAGTGCCGAATGGACGGTTAGGCAAGAGACCCAGTACTTC.

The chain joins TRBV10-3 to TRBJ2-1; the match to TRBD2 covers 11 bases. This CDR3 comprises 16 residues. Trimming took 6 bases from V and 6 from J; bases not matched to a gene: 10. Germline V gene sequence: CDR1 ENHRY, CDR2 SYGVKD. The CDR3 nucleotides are TGTGCCATCAGCCCCCTACTAGCGGGGGCGGTCAATGAGCAGTTCTTC. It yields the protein CAISPLLAGAVNEQFF.

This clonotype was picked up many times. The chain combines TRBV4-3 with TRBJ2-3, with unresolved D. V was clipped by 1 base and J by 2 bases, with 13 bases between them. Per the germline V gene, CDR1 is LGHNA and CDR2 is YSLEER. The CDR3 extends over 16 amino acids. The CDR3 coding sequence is TGCGCCAGCAGCCAAGGGCGTCAGCCCACCACAGATACGCAGTATTTT. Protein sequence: CASSQGRQPTTDTQYF.

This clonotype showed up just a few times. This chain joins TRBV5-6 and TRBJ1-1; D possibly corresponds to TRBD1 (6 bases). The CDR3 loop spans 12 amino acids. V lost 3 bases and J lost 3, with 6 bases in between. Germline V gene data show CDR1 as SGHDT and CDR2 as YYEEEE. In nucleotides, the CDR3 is TGTGCCAGCAGCTGGACAGACACTGAAGCTTTCTTT. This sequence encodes CASSWTDTEAFF.

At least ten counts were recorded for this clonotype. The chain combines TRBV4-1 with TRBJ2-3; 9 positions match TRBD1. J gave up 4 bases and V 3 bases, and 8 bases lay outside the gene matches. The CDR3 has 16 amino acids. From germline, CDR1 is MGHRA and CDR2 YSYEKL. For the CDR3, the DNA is TGCGCCAGCAGCCAGATCCGGGACAGGGTGGCAGATACGCAGTATTTT. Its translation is CASSQIRDRVADTQYF.

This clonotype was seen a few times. CDR3 sequence: CASSELAGGKNEQFF. In DNA, the CDR3 is TGTGCCAGCAGTGAATTAGCGGGGGGGAAGAATGAGCAGTTCTTC. The V gene is TRBV6-1, the J gene TRBJ2-1; 11 bases match TRBD2. CDR3 size: 15 residues. The germline gives CDR1 MNHNS, CDR2 SASEGT. V gave up 2 bases and J gave up 7 bases; unmatched junction bases: 4.

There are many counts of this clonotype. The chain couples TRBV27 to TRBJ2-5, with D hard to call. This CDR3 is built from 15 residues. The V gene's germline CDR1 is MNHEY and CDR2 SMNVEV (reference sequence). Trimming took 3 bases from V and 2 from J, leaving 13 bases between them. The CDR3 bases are TGTGCCAGCAGTTTTGTGTTTGATCAACAAGAGACCCAGTACTTC. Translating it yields CASSFVFDQQETQYF.

In DNA form, the CDR3 reads TGTGCCAGCAGGTTGCAGGGGCAAGAGACCCAGTACTTC. Amino acids: CASRLQGQETQYF. This sequence joins TRBV28 and TRBJ2-5; a possible D gene is TRBD1 (6 bases). V was pared by 6 bases and J by 2 bases, with 10 bases between. Germline CDR1 and CDR2: MDHEN and SYDVKM. The CDR3 covers 13 residues.

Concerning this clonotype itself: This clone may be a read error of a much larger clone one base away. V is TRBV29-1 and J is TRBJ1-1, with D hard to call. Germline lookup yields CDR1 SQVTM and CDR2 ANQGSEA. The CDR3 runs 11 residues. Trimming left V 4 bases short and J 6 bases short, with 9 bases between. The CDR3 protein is CSVAINPEAFF. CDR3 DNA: TGCAGCGTTGCGATAAACCCTGAAGCTTTCTTT.

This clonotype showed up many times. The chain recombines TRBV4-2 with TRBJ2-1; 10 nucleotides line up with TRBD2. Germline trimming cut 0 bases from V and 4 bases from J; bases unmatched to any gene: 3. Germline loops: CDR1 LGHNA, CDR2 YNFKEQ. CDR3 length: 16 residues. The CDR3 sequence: CASSQERLAGYNEQFF. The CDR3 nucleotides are TGTGCCAGCAGCCAAGAGAGACTAGCGGGTTACAATGAGCAGTTCTTC.

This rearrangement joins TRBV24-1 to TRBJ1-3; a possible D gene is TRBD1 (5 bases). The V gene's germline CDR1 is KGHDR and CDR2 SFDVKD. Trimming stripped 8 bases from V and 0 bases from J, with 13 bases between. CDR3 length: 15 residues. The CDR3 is CATTKGPDSGNTIYF. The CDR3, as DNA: TGTGCCACCACCAAGGGGCCGGACTCTGGAAACACCATATATTTT.

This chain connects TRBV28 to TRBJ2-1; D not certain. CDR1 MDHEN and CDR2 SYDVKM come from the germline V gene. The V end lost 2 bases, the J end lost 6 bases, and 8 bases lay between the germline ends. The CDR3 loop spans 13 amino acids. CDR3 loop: CASSLRIRNEQFF. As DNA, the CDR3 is TGTGCCAGCAGTTTAAGGATCCGCAATGAGCAGTTCTTC.

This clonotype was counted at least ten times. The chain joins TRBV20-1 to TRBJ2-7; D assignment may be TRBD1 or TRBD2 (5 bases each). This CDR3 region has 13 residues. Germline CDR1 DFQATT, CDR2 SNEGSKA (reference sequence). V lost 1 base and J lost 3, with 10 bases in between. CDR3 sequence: CSARGGSDYEQYF. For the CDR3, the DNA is TGCAGTGCTAGAGGGGGGAGTGACTACGAGCAGTACTTC.

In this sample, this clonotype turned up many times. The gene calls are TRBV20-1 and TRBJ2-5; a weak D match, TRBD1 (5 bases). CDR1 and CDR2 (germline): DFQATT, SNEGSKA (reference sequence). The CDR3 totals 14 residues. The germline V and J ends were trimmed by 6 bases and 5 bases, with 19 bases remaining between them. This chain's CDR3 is CSARKGEGAETQYF. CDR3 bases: TGCAGTGCCCGTAAGGGTGAAGGGGCTGAGACCCAGTACTTC.

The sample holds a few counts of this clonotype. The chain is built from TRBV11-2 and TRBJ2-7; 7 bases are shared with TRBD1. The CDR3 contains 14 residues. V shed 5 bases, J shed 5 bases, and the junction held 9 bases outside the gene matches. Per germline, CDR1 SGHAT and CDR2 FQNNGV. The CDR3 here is CASSPNRQGDEQYF. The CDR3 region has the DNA TGTGCCAGCAGCCCCAACCGACAGGGTGACGAGCAGTACTTC.

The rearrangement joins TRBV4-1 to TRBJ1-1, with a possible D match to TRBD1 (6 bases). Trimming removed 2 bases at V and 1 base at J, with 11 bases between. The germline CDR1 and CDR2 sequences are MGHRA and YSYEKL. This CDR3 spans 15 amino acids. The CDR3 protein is CASSQYPTGNTEAFF. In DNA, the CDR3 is TGCGCCAGCAGCCAATATCCGACAGGGAACACTGAAGCTTTCTTT.

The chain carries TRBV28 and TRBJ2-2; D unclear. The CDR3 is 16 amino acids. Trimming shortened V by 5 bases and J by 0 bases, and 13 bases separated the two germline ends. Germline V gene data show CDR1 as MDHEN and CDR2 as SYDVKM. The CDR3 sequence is CASSPIVYANTGELFF. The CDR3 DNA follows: TGTGCCAGCAGTCCCATCGTATACGCGAACACCGGGGAGCTGTTTTTT.

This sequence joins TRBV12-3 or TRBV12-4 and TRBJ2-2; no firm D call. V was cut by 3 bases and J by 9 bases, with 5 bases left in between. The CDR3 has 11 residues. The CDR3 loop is CASSFAWELFF. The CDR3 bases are TGTGCCAGCAGTTTTGCCTGGGAGCTGTTTTTT.

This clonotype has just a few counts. CDR3 DNA: TGTGCCATCAGCCTGCACCGGGGCGCCTACAATGAGCAGTTCTTC. As protein: CAISLHRGAYNEQFF. The rearrangement uses TRBV10-3 and TRBJ2-1; tentatively, D is TRBD1 or TRBD2 (5 bases each). The CDR3 runs 15 residues. Trimming shortened V by 6 bases and J by 2 bases, and 14 bases separated the two germline ends. Germline CDR1 reads ENHRY; CDR2 reads SYGVKD.

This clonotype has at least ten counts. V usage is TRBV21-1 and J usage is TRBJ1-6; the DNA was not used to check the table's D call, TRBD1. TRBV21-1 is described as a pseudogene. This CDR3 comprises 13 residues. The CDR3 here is CASLIQGNSPLHF. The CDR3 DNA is TGTGCCAGCTTAATACAGGGTAATTCACCCCTCCACTTT.

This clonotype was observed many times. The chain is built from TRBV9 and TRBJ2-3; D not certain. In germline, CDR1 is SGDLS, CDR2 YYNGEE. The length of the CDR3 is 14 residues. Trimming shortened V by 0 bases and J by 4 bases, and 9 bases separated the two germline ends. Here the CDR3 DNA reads TGTGCCAGCAGCGTAGCTACCCCGGCAGATACGCAGTATTTT. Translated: CASSVATPADTQYF.

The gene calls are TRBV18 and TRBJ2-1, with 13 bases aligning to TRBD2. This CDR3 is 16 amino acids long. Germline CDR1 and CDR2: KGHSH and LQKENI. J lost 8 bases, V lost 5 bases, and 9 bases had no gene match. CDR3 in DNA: TGTGCCAGCTCAGCAGGACTAGCGGGAGTCTTCGATGAGCAGTTCTTC. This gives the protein CASSAGLAGVFDEQFF.

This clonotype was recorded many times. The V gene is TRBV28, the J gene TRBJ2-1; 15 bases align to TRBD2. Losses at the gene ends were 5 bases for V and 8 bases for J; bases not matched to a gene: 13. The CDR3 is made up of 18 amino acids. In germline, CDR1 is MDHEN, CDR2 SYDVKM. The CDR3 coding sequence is TGTGCCAGCAGTCCGTGGACTAGCGGGAGGGCCGGGGATGATGAGCAGTTCTTC. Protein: CASSPWTSGRAGDDEQFF.

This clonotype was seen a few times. The CDR3 bases are TGCAGTGCTAGCCCGGACCACACTGAAGCTTTCTTT. Its translation: CSASPDHTEAFF. The chain carries TRBV20-1 and TRBJ1-1; D unclear. This CDR3 has 12 residues. Trimming took 3 bases from V and 3 from J, leaving 8 bases between them. The germline V gene has CDR1 DFQATT and CDR2 SNEGSKA (reference sequence).